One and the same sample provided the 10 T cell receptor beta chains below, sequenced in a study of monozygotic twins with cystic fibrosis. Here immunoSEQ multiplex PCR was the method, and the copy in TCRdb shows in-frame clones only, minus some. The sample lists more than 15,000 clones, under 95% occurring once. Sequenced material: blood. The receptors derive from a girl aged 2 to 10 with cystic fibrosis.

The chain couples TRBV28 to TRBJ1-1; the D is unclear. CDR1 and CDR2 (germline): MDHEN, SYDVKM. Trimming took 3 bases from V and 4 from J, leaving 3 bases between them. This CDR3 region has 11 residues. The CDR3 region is CASSLGTEAFF. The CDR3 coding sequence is TGTGCCAGCAGTTTGGGCACTGAAGCTTTCTTT.

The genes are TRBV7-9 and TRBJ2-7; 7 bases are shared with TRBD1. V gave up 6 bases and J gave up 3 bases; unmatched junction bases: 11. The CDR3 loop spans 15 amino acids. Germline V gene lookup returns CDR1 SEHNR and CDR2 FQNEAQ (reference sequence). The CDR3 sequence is CASRSDRVMDYEQYF. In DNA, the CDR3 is TGTGCCAGCAGATCCGACAGGGTCATGGACTACGAGCAGTACTTC.

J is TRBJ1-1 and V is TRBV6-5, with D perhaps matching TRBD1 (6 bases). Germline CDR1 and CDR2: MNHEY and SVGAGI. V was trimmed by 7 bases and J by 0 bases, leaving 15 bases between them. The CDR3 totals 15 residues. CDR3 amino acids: CASTDMGGLNTEAFF. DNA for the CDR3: TGTGCCAGCACCGACATGGGGGGGCTGAACACTGAAGCTTTCTTT.

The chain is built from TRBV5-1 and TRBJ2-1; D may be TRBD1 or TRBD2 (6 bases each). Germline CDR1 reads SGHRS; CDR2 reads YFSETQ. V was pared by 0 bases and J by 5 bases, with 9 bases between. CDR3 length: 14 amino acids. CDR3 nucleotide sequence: TGCGCCAGCAGCTTGGACGGGGGCAACAATGAGCAGTTCTTC. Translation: CASSLDGGNNEQFF.

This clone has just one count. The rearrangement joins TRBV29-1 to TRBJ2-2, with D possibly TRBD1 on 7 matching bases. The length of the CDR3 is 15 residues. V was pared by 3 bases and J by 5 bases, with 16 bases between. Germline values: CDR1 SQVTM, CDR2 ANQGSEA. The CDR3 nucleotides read TGCAGCGTTGAGCTCCCGACAGGGAGGACCGGGGAGCTGTTTTTT. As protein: CSVELPTGRTGELFF.

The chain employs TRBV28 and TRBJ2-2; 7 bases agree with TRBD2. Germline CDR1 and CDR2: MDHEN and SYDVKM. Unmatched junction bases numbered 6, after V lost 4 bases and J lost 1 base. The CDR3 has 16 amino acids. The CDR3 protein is CASSYQTSWNTGELFF. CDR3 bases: TGTGCCAGCAGTTACCAGACTAGCTGGAACACCGGGGAGCTGTTTTTT.

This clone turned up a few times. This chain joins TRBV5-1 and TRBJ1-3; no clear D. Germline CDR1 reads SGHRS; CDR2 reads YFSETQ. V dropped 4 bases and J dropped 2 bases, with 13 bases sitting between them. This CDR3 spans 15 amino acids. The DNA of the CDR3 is TGCGCCAGCAGCCGTGATCGCGGACCTGGAAACACCATATATTTT. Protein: CASSRDRGPGNTIYF.

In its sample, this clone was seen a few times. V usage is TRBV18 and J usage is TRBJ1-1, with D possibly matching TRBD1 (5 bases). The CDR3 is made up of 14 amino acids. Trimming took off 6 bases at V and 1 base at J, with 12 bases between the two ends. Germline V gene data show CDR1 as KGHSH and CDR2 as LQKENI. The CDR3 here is CASSSGAGNTEAFF. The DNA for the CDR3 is TGTGCCAGCTCCTCCGGGGCAGGGAACACTGAAGCTTTCTTT.

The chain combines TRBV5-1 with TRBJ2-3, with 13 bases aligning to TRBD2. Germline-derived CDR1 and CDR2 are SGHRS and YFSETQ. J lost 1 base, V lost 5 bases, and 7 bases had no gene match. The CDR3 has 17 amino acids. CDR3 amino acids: CASRGLAGEPGTDTQYF. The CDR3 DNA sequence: TGCGCCAGCAGAGGACTAGCGGGGGAGCCAGGCACAGATACGCAGTATTTT.

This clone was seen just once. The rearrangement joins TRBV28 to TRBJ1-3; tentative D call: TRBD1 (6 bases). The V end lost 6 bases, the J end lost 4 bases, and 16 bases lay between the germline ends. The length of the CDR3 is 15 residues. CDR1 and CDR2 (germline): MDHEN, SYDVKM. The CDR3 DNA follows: TGTGCCAGCAGACCTAGACAGGTGAAAGGAAACACCATATATTTT. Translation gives CASRPRQVKGNTIYF.